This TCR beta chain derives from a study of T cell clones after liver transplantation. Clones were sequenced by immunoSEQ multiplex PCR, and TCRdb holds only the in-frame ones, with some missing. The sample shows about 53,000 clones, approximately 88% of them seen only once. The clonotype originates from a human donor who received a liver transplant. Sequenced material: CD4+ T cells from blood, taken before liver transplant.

CDR3 amino acids: CASSEGTGRPDTQYF. As DNA, the CDR3 is TGTGCCAGCAGTGAAGGGACAGGGCGGCCAGATACGCAGTATTTT. V and J are TRBV6-1 and TRBJ2-3, with 8 positions matching TRBD1. Per germline, CDR1 MNHNS and CDR2 SASEGT. V dropped 1 base and J dropped 4; count of bases not matched to a gene: 4. This CDR3 comprises 15 residues.